These T cell receptor beta chains were read from a single sample in a study of neoadjuvant anti-PD-1 for oral cavity cancer. Clones were sequenced by immunoSEQ multiplex PCR, and TCRdb holds only the in-frame ones, with some missing. The table records roughly 36,000 clones, 38% of them present only once. Sequencing was performed on tumor tissue, taken after nivolumab (anti-PD-1) treatment. The receptors were gathered from a person aged 40 to 85 with oral cavity squamous cell carcinoma. Each CDR3 is given with its conserved first and last residue. D genes are given only for firm matches. Only some rows state a clone size, as once, few, many or a class for expanded clones.

>.|TRBV27|.|TRBJ2-1
CASSLLTGRGEQFF
TGTGCCAGCAGTCTACTCACGGGCCGAGGAGAGCAGTTCTTC
>few|TRBV5-1|TRBD2|TRBJ2-3
CASSPQAGGTVDTQYF
TGCGCCAGCAGCCCCCAAGCGGGGGGGACGGTAGATACGCAGTATTTT
>few|TRBV21-1|.|TRBJ1-3
CASSKGRVGNTIYF
TGTGCCAGCAGCAAGGGCAGAGTCGGAAACACCATATATTTT
>.|TRBV6-5|.|TRBJ1-5
CASSPGRPPSPQHF
TGTGCCAGCAGTCCCGGGAGGCCCCCCTCGCCCCAGCATTTT
>.|TRBV6-5|.|TRBJ2-2
CASSYASYTGELFF
TGTGCCAGCAGTTACGCGTCTTACACCGGGGAGCTGTTTTTT
>.|TRBV5-1|TRBD2|TRBJ2-1
CASSLPGRGGNEQFF
TGCGCCAGCAGCCTCCCGGGACGGGGGGGGAATGAGCAGTTCTTC
>few|TRBV30|.|TRBJ1-1
CAWSGDTEAFF
TGTGCCTGGAGTGGGGACACTGAAGCTTTCTTT
>few|TRBV7-2|.|TRBJ1-1
CASSLSYGSNTEAFF
TGTGCCAGCAGCTTATCCTACGGCAGTAACACTGAAGCTTTCTTT
>many|TRBV7-7|.|TRBJ1-2
CASSQAWGLVYGYTF
TGTGCTAGCAGTCAAGCATGGGGACTGGTCTATGGCTACACCTTC
>.|TRBV30|.|TRBJ2-1
CAWRRGSFDGNEQFF
TGTGCCTGGAGGAGGGGGTCCTTCGATGGCAATGAGCAGTTCTTC
>many|TRBV2|.|TRBJ1-5
CASSEGGQVQPQHF
TGTGCCAGCAGTGAGGGGGGCCAAGTGCAGCCCCAGCATTTT
>few|TRBV18|.|TRBJ1-3
CASSSDSGNTIYF
TGTGCCAGCTCATCCGACAGTGGAAACACCATATATTTT
>many|TRBV5-4|.|TRBJ1-1
CASSLFRGGATNTEAFF
TGTGCCAGCAGCTTGTTTCGGGGAGGGGCTACGAACACTGAAGCTTTCTTT
>many|TRBV5-1|TRBD1|TRBJ1-2
CASSTGQGTSGYTF
TGCGCCAGCAGCACGGGACAGGGGACCTCTGGCTACACCTTC
>.|TRBV15|TRBD2|TRBJ2-3
CATSRGGLAGVTDTQYF
TGTGCCACCAGCAGAGGCGGACTAGCGGGAGTAACAGATACGCAGTATTTT
>.|TRBV5-1|.|TRBJ2-7
CASSLRTDYEQYF
TGCGCCAGCAGCCTGCGGACAGACTACGAGCAGTACTTC
>.|TRBV2|TRBD1|TRBJ1-6
CASSATGALNSPLHF
TGTGCCAGCAGTGCTACAGGGGCGTTGAATTCACCCCTCCACTTT
>few|TRBV11-2|.|TRBJ2-1
CASSPGRGYNEQFF
TGTGCCAGCAGCCCGGGGCGGGGATACAATGAGCAGTTCTTC
>.|TRBV28|.|TRBJ2-3
CASSFGSTDTQYF
TGTGCCAGCAGTTTTGGTAGCACAGATACGCAGTATTTT
>many|TRBV29-1|.|TRBJ2-7
CSVAWDSLSIYGEQYF
TGCAGCGTTGCATGGGACTCCCTCTCCATCTATGGCGAGCAGTACTTC
>few|TRBV9|.|TRBJ1-1
CASSVALGNTEAFF
TGTGCCAGCAGCGTAGCTCTGGGGAACACTGAAGCTTTCTTT
>medium-sized|TRBV29-1|TRBD1|TRBJ2-7
CSVLQGGGEQYF
TGCAGCGTTCTACAGGGGGGTGGGGAGCAGTACTTC
>.|TRBV5-1|.|TRBJ2-3
CASSSNVGGTDTQYF
TGCGCCAGCAGCTCGAACGTTGGGGGCACAGATACGCAGTATTTT
>few|TRBV6-5|.|TRBJ2-7
CATKTATYEQYF
TGTGCCACCAAAACAGCGACCTACGAGCAGTACTTC
>few|TRBV4-1|.|TRBJ2-7
CASSQGIGRAAYEQYF
TGCGCCAGCAGCCAAGGAATCGGCCGCGCCGCCTACGAGCAGTACTTC
>.|TRBV4-1|.|TRBJ1-4
CASSQAWGVGEKLFF
TGCGCCAGCAGCCAAGCCTGGGGGGTTGGTGAAAAACTGTTTTTT
>.|TRBV11-2|TRBD2|TRBJ2-2
CASSLPAGGPGELFF
TGTGCCAGCAGCTTACCAGCGGGGGGGCCGGGGGAGCTGTTTTTT
>few|TRBV7-9|TRBD2|TRBJ2-3
CASSWLAGAGDTQYF
TGTGCCAGCAGCTGGCTAGCGGGAGCTGGAGATACGCAGTATTTT
>.|TRBV27|.|TRBJ2-2
CASSLAGSGELFF
TGTGCCAGCAGTTTAGCAGGATCCGGGGAGCTGTTTTTT
>.|TRBV30|.|TRBJ2-7
CAWSVRGAVYGQYF
TGTGCCTGGAGTGTTCGGGGAGCAGTCTACGGGCAGTACTTC
>few|TRBV5-1|TRBD1|TRBJ2-7
CASSSLRDRVQQYF
TGCGCCAGCAGCTCCCTCCGGGACAGGGTACAGCAGTACTTC
>many|TRBV6-4|.|TRBJ2-3
CASSESEGVGTQYF
TGTGCCAGCAGTGAGTCCGAGGGCGTAGGTACGCAGTATTTT
>few|TRBV5-1|TRBD2|TRBJ2-3
CASSQTSGLATQYF
TGCGCCAGCAGCCAGACTAGCGGGCTCGCTACGCAGTATTTT
>few|TRBV28|TRBD1|TRBJ1-5
CASRGTVGGNQPQHF
TGTGCCAGCAGGGGGACAGTCGGAGGCAATCAGCCCCAGCATTTT
>few|TRBV19|.|TRBJ1-1
CASRGLYRGRMNTEAFF
TGTGCCAGTAGGGGCCTTTATAGGGGTCGGATGAACACTGAAGCTTTCTTT
>once|TRBV5-6|.|TRBJ2-7
CASSFGVQGNEQYF
TGTGCCAGCAGCTTTGGGGTACAGGGAAACGAGCAGTACTTC
>.|TRBV2|TRBD2|TRBJ2-7
CASTERLAGGYEQYF
TGTGCCAGCACCGAGAGGCTAGCGGGAGGGTACGAGCAGTACTTC